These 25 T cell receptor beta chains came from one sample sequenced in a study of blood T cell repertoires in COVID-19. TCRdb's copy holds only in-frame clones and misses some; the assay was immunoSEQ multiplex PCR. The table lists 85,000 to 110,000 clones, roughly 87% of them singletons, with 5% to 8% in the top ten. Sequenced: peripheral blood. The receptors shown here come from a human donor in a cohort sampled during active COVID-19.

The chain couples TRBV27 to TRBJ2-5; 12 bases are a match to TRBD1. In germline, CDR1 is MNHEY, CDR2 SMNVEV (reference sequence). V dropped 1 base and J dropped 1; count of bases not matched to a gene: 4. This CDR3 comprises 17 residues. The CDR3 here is CASSLYPGQGAQETQYF. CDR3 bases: TGTGCCAGCAGTTTATACCCGGGACAGGGGGCCCAAGAGACCCAGTACTTC.

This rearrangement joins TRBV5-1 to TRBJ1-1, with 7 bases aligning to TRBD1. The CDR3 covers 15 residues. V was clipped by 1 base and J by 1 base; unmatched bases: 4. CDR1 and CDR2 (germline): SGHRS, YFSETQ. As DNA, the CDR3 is TGCGCCAGCAGCTTGACGGGACAGCCGAACACTGAAGCTTTCTTT. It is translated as CASSLTGQPNTEAFF.

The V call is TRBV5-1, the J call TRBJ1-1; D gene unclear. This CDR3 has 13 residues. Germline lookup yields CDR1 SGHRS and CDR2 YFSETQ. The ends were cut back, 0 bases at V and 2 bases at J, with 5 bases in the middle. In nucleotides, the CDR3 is TGCGCCAGCAGCTTGGCTGGCAACACTGAAGCTTTCTTT. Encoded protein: CASSLAGNTEAFF.

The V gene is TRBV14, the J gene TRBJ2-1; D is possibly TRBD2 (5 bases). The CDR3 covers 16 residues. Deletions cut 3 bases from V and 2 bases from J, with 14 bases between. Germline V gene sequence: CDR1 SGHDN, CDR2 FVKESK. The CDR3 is CASSHGRDRTYNEQFF. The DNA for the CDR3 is TGTGCCAGCAGCCATGGACGGGATAGGACCTACAATGAGCAGTTCTTC.

The CDR3 here is CASSIQTGRPNYGYTF. In DNA, the CDR3 is TGTGCCAGCAGCATCCAGACAGGGAGGCCTAACTATGGCTACACCTTC. The V and J genes are TRBV3-1 (or the pseudogene TRBV3-2) and TRBJ1-2; 7 bases align to TRBD1. The CDR3 is 16 residues long. In germline, CDR1 is LGHDT, CDR2 YNNKEL (reference sequence). The junction had 9 bases not matched to a gene; V was cut back by 5 bases and J by 0 bases.

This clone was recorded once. CDR3 loop: CASREGPTYEQYF. DNA of the CDR3: TGTGCCAGCAGGGAGGGGCCGACCTACGAGCAGTACTTC. The chain couples TRBV2 to TRBJ2-7; maybe TRBD2 (6 bases). V lost 6 bases and J 2 bases, leaving 11 bases between the germline ends. Per the germline V gene, CDR1 is SNHLY and CDR2 is FYNNEI. The CDR3 runs 13 residues.

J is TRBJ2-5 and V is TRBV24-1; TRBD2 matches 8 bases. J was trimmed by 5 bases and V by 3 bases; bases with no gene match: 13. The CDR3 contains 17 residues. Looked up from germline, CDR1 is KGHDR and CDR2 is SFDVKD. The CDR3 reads CATSDGSFGRARETQYF. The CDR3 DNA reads TGTGCCACCAGTGATGGGAGTTTCGGGAGGGCCCGGGAGACCCAGTACTTC.

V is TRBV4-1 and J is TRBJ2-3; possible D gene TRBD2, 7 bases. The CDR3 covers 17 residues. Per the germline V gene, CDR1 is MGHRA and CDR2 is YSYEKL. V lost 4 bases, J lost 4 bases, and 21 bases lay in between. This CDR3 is CASSRTGAGAVADTQYF. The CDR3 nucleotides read TGCGCCAGCAGCCGCACGGGGGCGGGAGCGGTCGCAGATACGCAGTATTTT.

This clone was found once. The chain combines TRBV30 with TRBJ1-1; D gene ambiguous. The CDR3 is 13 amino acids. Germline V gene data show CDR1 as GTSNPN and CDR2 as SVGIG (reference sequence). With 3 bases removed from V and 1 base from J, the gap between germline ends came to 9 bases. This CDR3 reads CAWRLGANTEAFF. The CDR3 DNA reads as TGTGCCTGGAGGCTCGGAGCGAACACTGAAGCTTTCTTT.

In DNA, the CDR3 is TGTGCCAGTACCACTACTGAGAACACTGAAGCTTTCTTT. Protein: CASTTTENTEAFF. This chain links TRBV19 with TRBJ1-1; D not certain. This CDR3 spans 13 amino acids. Trimming cost V 7 bases and J 1 base, with 10 bases left between them. Per the germline V gene, CDR1 is LNHDA and CDR2 is SQIVND (reference sequence).

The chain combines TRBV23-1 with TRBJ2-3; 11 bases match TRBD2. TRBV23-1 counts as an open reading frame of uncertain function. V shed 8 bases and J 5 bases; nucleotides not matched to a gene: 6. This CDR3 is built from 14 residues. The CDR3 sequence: CASGSGGAGDTQYF. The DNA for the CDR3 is TGCGCCAGCGGTAGCGGGGGGGCCGGAGATACGCAGTATTTT.

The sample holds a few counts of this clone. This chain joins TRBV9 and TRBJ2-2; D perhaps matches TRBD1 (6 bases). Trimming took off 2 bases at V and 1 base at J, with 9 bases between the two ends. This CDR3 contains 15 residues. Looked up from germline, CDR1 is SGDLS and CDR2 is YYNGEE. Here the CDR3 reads CASSVGTLNTGELFF. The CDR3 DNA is TGTGCCAGCAGCGTCGGGACACTGAACACCGGGGAGCTGTTTTTT.

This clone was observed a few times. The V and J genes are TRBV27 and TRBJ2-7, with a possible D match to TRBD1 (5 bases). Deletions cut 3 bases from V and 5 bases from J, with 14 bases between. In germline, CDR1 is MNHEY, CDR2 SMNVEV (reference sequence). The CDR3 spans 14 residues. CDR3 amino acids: CASSLRQGSNEQYF. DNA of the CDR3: TGTGCCAGCAGTTTGCGGCAGGGCTCGAACGAGCAGTACTTC.

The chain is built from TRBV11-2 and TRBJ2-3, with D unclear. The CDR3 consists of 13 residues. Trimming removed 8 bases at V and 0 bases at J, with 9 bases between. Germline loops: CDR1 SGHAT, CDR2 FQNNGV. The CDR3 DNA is TGTGCCAGCCTGGCAGGCAGCACAGATACGCAGTATTTT. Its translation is CASLAGSTDTQYF.

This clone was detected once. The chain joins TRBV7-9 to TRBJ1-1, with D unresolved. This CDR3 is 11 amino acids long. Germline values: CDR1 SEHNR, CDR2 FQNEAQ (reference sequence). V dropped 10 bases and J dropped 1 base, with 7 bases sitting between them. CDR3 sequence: CATAGNTEAFF. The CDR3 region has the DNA TGTGCCACCGCGGGGAACACTGAAGCTTTCTTT.

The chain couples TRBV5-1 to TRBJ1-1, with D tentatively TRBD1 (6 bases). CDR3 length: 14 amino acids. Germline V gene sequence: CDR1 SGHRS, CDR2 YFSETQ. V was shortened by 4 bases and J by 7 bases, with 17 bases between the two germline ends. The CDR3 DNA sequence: TGCGCCAGCAGCGTCGGCGGACAGAGGGGTGAAGCTTTCTTT. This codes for CASSVGGQRGEAFF.

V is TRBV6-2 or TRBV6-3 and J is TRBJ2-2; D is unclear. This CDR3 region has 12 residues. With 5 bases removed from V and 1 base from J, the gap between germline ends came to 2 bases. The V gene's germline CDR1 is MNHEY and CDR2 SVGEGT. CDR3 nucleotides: TGTGCCAGCAGTCAGAACACCGGGGAGCTGTTTTTT. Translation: CASSQNTGELFF.

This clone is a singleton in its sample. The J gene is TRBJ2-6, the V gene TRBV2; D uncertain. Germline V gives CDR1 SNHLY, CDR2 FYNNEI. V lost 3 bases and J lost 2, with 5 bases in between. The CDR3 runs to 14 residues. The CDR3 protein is CASSDRAGANVLTF. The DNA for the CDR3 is TGTGCCAGCAGTGACCGGGCTGGGGCCAACGTCCTGACTTTC.

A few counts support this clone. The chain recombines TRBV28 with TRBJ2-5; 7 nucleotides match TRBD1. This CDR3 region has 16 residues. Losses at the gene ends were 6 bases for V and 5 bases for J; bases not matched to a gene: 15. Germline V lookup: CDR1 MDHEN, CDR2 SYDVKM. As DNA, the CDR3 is TGTGCCAGCAGCCAAAGACCCGACAGGGCTGAGGAGACCCAGTACTTC. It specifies CASSQRPDRAEETQYF.

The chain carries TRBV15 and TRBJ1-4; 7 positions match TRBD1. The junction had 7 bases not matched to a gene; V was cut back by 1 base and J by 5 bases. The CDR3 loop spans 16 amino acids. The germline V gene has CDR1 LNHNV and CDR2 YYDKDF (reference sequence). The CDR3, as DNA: TGTGCCACCAGCAGAGTTACAGGGGCAGGGAATGAAAAACTGTTTTTT. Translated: CATSRVTGAGNEKLFF.

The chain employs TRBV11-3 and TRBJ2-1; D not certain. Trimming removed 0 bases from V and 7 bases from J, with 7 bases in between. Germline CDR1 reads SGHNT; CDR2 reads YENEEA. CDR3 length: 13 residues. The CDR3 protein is CASSLEGWNEQFF. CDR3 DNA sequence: TGTGCCAGCAGCTTAGAGGGCTGGAATGAGCAGTTCTTC.

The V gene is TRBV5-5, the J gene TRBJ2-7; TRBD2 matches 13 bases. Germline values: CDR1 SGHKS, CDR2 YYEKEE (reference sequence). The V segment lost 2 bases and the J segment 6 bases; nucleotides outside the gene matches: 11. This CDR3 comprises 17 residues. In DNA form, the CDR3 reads TGTGCCAGCAGCTTTACTAGCGGGAGGGCCCGGTTCCCCGAGCAGTACTTC. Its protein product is CASSFTSGRARFPEQYF.

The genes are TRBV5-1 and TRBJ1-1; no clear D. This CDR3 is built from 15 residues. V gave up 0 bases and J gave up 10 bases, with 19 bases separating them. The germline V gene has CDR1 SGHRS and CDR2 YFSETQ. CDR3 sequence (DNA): TGCGCCAGCAGCTTGGAATCCGAGGGCCCTCTTCCAGCTTTCTTT. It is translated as CASSLESEGPLPAFF.

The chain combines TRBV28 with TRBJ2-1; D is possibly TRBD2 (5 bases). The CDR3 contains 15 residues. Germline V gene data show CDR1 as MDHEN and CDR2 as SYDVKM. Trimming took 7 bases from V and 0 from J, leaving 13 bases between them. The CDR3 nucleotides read TGTGCCAGCACCGAGGGCCGAATCTCCTACAATGAGCAGTTCTTC. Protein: CASTEGRISYNEQFF.

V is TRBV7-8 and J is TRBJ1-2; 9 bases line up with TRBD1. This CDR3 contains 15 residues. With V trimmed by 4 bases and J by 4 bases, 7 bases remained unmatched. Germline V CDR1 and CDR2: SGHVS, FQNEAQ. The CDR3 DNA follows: TGTGCCAGCAGCTCCCGGGACAGGGAAAGCTATGGCTACACCTTC. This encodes CASSSRDRESYGYTF.